This entry lists 9 T cell receptor beta chains sequenced from one sample in a study of memory CD4+ T cells and cytomegalovirus serostatus. This table comes from immunoSEQ multiplex PCR, and its TCRdb copy is limited to in-frame clones, with some not included. The table records over 60,000 clones, approximately 77% of them present only once. Single viable CD3+CD4+CD8-CD45RO+ cells were sorted as the memory CD4+ T cells. Sequenced input: memory CD4+ T cells from blood. All receptors derive from an adult in good health and CMV-seronegative.

In its sample, this clone was seen once. The CDR3 sequence is CASSLAGGGGYGYTF. CDR3 DNA sequence: TGTGCCAGCAGCTTAGCAGGAGGGGGAGGCTATGGCTACACCTTC. The rearrangement joins TRBV7-8 to TRBJ1-2; D might be TRBD1 (6 bases). The germline V and J ends were trimmed by 0 bases and 4 bases, with 12 bases remaining between them. The CDR3 is 15 amino acids. Germline loops: CDR1 SGHVS, CDR2 FQNEAQ.

This clone has just a few counts. Written as DNA, the CDR3 is TGTGCCACCAGCAGAGAGGTCCCTCTTTCCCCAGTTGAGGGGGAGCAGTACTTC. It yields the protein CATSREVPLSPVEGEQYF. The chain has TRBV15 and TRBJ2-7; tentatively, D is TRBD1 or TRBD2 (5 bases each). Trimming stripped 0 bases from V and 7 bases from J, with 25 bases between. This CDR3 spans 18 amino acids. Germline assignment: CDR1 LNHNV and CDR2 YYDKDF (reference sequence).

The V call is TRBV11-2, the J call TRBJ2-2; no firm D call. The CDR3 totals 14 residues. Germline V gene data show CDR1 as SGHAT and CDR2 as FQNNGV. Between the trimmed V and J ends, which lost 0 bases and 6 bases, there was a span of 8 bases. The DNA for the CDR3 is TGTGCCAGCAGCTTAGATCCAACTGCCGGGGAGCTGTTTTTT. Its translation: CASSLDPTAGELFF. The full variable domain, in which reference TRBV11-2 and TRBJ2-2 provide the parts outside the CDR3, is EAGVAQSPRYKIIEKRQSVAFWCNPISGHATLYWYQQILGQGPKLLIQFQNNGVVDDSQLPKDRFSAERLKGVDSTLKIQPAKLEDSAVYLCASSLDPTAGELFFGEGSRLTVL.

This sequence joins TRBV18 and TRBJ1-5, with D possibly being TRBD1 (6 bases). In germline, CDR1 is KGHSH, CDR2 LQKENI. The CDR3 contains 14 residues. V lost 5 bases and J lost 3, with 11 bases in between. CDR3 in DNA: TGTGCCAGCTCAGCACAGGGTGACAATCAGCCCCAGCATTTT. Translation gives CASSAQGDNQPQHF. Looking up the rest from reference TRBV18 and TRBJ1-5 gives the full variable domain: NAGVMQNPRHLVRRRGQEARLRCSPMKGHSHVYWYRQLPEEGLKFMVYLQKENIIDESGMPKERFSAEFPKEGPSILRIQQVVRGDSAAYFCASSAQGDNQPQHFGDGTRLSIL.

V and J are TRBV27 and TRBJ1-4, with D possibly TRBD1 on 6 matching bases. The V end was cut by 3 bases, the J end by 8 bases, with 13 bases between. Germline CDR1 reads MNHEY; CDR2 reads SMNVEV (reference sequence). The CDR3 extends over 14 amino acids. The CDR3 sequence: CASSFWGAQEKLFF. CDR3 DNA sequence: TGTGCCAGCAGTTTCTGGGGGGCGCAGGAAAAACTGTTTTTT. The complete variable domain, with remaining parts taken from reference TRBV27 and TRBJ1-4, reads EAQVTQNPRYLITVTGKKLTVTCSQNMNHEYMSWYRQDPGLGLRQIYYSMNVEVTDKGDVPEGYKVSRKEKRNFPLILESPSPNQTSLYFCASSFWGAQEKLFFGSGTQLSVL.

The chain has TRBV6-6 and TRBJ2-3, with D unclear. CDR1 MNHNY and CDR2 SVGAGI come from the germline V gene (reference sequence). The CDR3 contains 12 residues. Trimming cost V 6 bases and J 1 base, with 5 bases left between them. The CDR3 here is CASSHGTDTQYF. The DNA for the CDR3 is TGTGCCAGCAGCCACGGCACAGATACGCAGTATTTT.

The rearrangement uses TRBV6-1 and TRBJ1-6, with D hard to call. Trimming stripped 6 bases from V and 1 base from J, with 10 bases between. The CDR3 is made up of 15 amino acids. Per the germline V gene, CDR1 is MNHNS and CDR2 is SASEGT. The CDR3 coding sequence is TGTGCCAGCAGGCCTCTGGGGTCCTATAATTCACCCCTCCACTTT. Translation gives CASRPLGSYNSPLHF.

The V call is TRBV11-2, the J call TRBJ1-1; D ambiguous. The CDR3 length is 17 residues. Trimming removed 6 bases at V and 0 bases at J, with 20 bases between. Germline values: CDR1 SGHAT, CDR2 FQNNGV. DNA for the CDR3: TGTGCCAGCAGTTACGCGATCCCGGCCCGCATGAACACTGAAGCTTTCTTT. Its protein product is CASSYAIPARMNTEAFF.

The CDR3 here is CASRSPPGPDYTF. In nucleotides, the CDR3 is TGTGCCAGCAGATCCCCCCCAGGGCCCGACTACACCTTC. This rearrangement joins TRBV28 to TRBJ1-2, with a possible D match to TRBD1 (5 bases). From germline, CDR1 is MDHEN and CDR2 SYDVKM. This CDR3 is built from 13 residues. V was trimmed by 6 bases and J by 10 bases, leaving 18 bases between them.